The 29 T cell receptor beta chains presented below share a single source sample, sequenced in a study of CD8 T cells in ankylosing spondylitis. Their antigens remain unidentified. TCRdb itself ran the 5' RACE reads through MiXCR, one entry per CDR3 protein. The sample includes 450,000 or so distinct CDR3 sequences, 26% of them seen just once. Whole-study results and caveats: One TCR beta motif, made up of eight or nine highly homologous variants, appeared characteristic of ankylosing spondylitis blood.

Sequences were obtained from blood, either unsorted or a sorted T cell fraction (not recorded which). These receptors all come from a male donor with ankylosing spondylitis.

The chain carries TRBV5-1 and TRBJ2-1; TRBD2 agrees at 9 bases. Trimming removed 6 bases from V and 6 bases from J; junction bases left unmatched: 1. The CDR3 sequence is 12 residues long. Looked up from germline, CDR1 is SGHRS and CDR2 is YFSETQ. CDR3 DNA: TGCGCCAGCATGCGGGAGGGCAATGAGCAGTTCTTC. Residues: CASMREGNEQFF.

The V call is TRBV7-6, the J call TRBJ1-5; weak D call: TRBD1 (5 bases). Trimming pared 0 bases from V and 1 base from J, leaving 13 bases between. The CDR3 totals 17 residues. Germline CDR1 and CDR2: SGHVS and FNYEAQ. CDR3 sequence: CASSLALGELSNQPQHF. Written as DNA, the CDR3 is TGTGCCAGCAGCTTAGCCCTGGGGGAATTAAGCAATCAGCCCCAGCATTTT.

This chain connects TRBV6-5 to TRBJ2-1; D is undetermined. Trimming left V 6 bases short and J 9 bases short, with 9 bases between. Germline V lookup: CDR1 MNHEY, CDR2 SVGAGI. The CDR3 is 11 amino acids. The CDR3 spells CASRRQTEQFF. The CDR3 coding sequence is TGTGCCAGCAGACGCCAGACTGAGCAGTTCTTC.

This clonotype turned up a few times. The chain is built from TRBV5-1 and TRBJ2-7; D may be TRBD1 (6 bases). V lost 0 bases and J lost 6, with 16 bases in between. The CDR3 has 15 residues. CDR1 and CDR2 (germline): SGHRS, YFSETQ. DNA for the CDR3: TGCGCCAGCAGCTTGGGACAGGATGGGGTAGGCGAGCAGTACGTC. This encodes CASSLGQDGVGEQYV.

About this clonotype itself: The junction departs from germline at one end; a sequencing error may be responsible. The chain carries TRBV29-1 and TRBJ1-4, with D possibly matching TRBD1 (5 bases). This CDR3 region has 13 residues. Germline CDR1 SQVTM, CDR2 ANQGSEA. The CDR3 sequence is CSVEDPTASAEIF. In DNA, the CDR3 is TGCAGCGTTGAAGACCCGACAGCGAGTGCGGAAATTTTT.

This clonotype was seen more than once but under ten times. The chain is built from TRBV5-1 and TRBJ2-2; a possible D gene is TRBD2 (5 bases). The V end was cut by 2 bases, the J end by 7 bases, with 12 bases between. Germline V gene lookup returns CDR1 SGHRS and CDR2 YFSETQ. This CDR3 is built from 14 residues. DNA for the CDR3: TGCGCCAGCAGCTTTCCACTAGATGGCGGGGAGCTGTTTTTT. This sequence encodes CASSFPLDGGELFF.

The chain links TRBV7-7 to TRBJ2-1; the D call may be TRBD1 or TRBD2 (6 bases each). V dropped 5 bases and J dropped 6 bases, with 17 bases sitting between them. The CDR3 spans 15 residues. The germline V gene encodes CDR1 SSHAT and CDR2 FNYEAQ (reference sequence). CDR3 protein: CASSPAGPGANEQFF. Here the CDR3 DNA reads TGTGCCAGCAGCCCCGCGGGACCGGGGGCCAATGAGCAGTTCTTC. Full variable domain (rest looked up from reference TRBV7-7 and TRBJ2-1): GAGVSQSPRYKVTKRGQDVTLRCDPISSHATLYWYQQALGQGPEFLTYFNYEAQPDKSGLPSDRFSAERPEGSISTLTIQRTEQRDSAMYRCASSPAGPGANEQFFGPGTRLTVL.

The J gene is TRBJ1-1, the V gene TRBV2; D gene unclear. Trimming removed 6 bases at V and 0 bases at J, with 8 bases between. There are 13 residues in the CDR3. Germline assignment: CDR1 SNHLY and CDR2 FYNNEI. The CDR3 is CASSMGLNTEAFF. The CDR3 DNA sequence: TGTGCCAGCAGCATGGGTCTGAACACTGAAGCTTTCTTT.

The chain has TRBV7-9 and TRBJ2-5; 10 bases line up with TRBD2. Trimming cost V 6 bases and J 2 bases; bases outside gene matches: 3. Germline CDR1 and CDR2: SEHNR and FQNEAQ (reference sequence). This CDR3 is built from 14 residues. The CDR3 reads CASRLAGSQETQYF. CDR3 DNA sequence: TGTGCCAGCAGACTAGCGGGGTCACAAGAGACCCAGTACTTC.

V gene TRBV28 combines with J gene TRBJ1-2; D perhaps matches TRBD1 (5 bases). This CDR3 is built from 14 residues. Per the germline V gene, CDR1 is MDHEN and CDR2 is SYDVKM. V lost 2 bases and J lost 4, with 11 bases in between. The CDR3 DNA reads TGTGCCAGCAGTTTAGGGGGACGGATCTATGGCTACACCTTC. Amino acid sequence: CASSLGGRIYGYTF.

This clonotype has a handful of counts. V gene TRBV3-1 combines with J gene TRBJ1-5, with 8 bases fitting TRBD1. Germline V gene lookup returns CDR1 LGHDT and CDR2 YNNKEL (reference sequence). The CDR3 has 14 residues. V lost 2 bases to trimming and J lost 10 bases; unmatched junction nucleotides: 7. CDR3 protein: CASSQTGGSGPQHF. The CDR3 nucleotides are TGTGCCAGCAGCCAAACAGGGGGTTCTGGCCCCCAGCATTTT. Drawing the rest from reference TRBV3-1 and TRBJ1-5, the complete variable domain is DTAVSQTPKYLVTQMGNDKSIKCEQNLGHDTMYWYKQDSKKFLKIMFSYNNKELIINETVPNRFSPKSPDKAHLNLHINSLELGDSAVYFCASSQTGGSGPQHFGDGTRLSIL.

This clonotype was seen a few times. The rearrangement uses TRBV20-1 and TRBJ2-1, with 10 bases matching TRBD2. From germline, CDR1 is DFQATT and CDR2 SNEGSKA (reference sequence). The junction had 10 bases not matched to a gene; V was cut back by 1 base and J by 10 bases. The CDR3 runs 15 residues. CDR3 loop: CSARGAGGPPGEQFF. DNA for the CDR3: TGCAGTGCTAGAGGAGCGGGAGGGCCGCCAGGCGAGCAGTTCTTC.

V is TRBV9 and J is TRBJ1-1; no reliable D call. V was trimmed by 0 bases and J by 5 bases, leaving 8 bases between them. The CDR3 spans 13 residues. Germline values: CDR1 SGDLS, CDR2 YYNGEE. CDR3 residues: CASSVDLGTEAFF. The CDR3 nucleotides read TGTGCCAGCAGCGTAGATTTGGGTACTGAAGCTTTCTTT.

The gene calls are TRBV20-1 and TRBJ1-2; 8 bases are shared with TRBD1. Trimming at V came to 0 bases and at J to 3 bases, leaving 6 bases not matched to a gene. The CDR3 is 15 residues long. CDR1 is DFQATT and CDR2 is SNEGSKA in the germline V gene (reference sequence). The CDR3 reads CSARDPGGRDYGYTF. Written as DNA, the CDR3 is TGCAGTGCTAGAGATCCAGGGGGCCGTGACTATGGCTACACCTTC.

This clonotype was seen more than once but under ten times. The CDR3: CSADIGVAKNIQYF. The DNA of the CDR3 is TGCAGTGCTGATATCGGGGTAGCCAAAAACATTCAGTACTTC. The V and J genes are TRBV20-1 and TRBJ2-4, with D perhaps matching TRBD2 (5 bases). V gave up 5 bases and J gave up 0 bases, with 11 bases separating them. The CDR3 runs to 14 residues. Germline CDR1 and CDR2: DFQATT and SNEGSKA (reference sequence).

The chain couples TRBV7-2 to TRBJ2-6, with unresolved D. The CDR3 has 14 residues. V lost 5 bases and J 4 bases, leaving 9 bases between the germline ends. Germline CDR1 SGHTA, CDR2 FQGNSA. The CDR3 nucleotides are TGTGCCAGCAGCAGAGACACGGGGGCCAACGTCCTGACTTTC. This codes for CASSRDTGANVLTF. Combining the CDR3 with reference TRBV7-2 and TRBJ2-6 gives the whole variable domain GAGVSQSPSNKVTEKGKDVELRCDPISGHTALYWYRQSLGQGLEFLIYFQGNSAPDKSGLPSDRFSAERTGGSVSTLTIQRTQQEDSAVYLCASSRDTGANVLTFGAGSRLTVL.

This clonotype came up once. This CDR3 is CAWSRTYEQYF. Here the CDR3 DNA reads TGTGCCTGGAGTCGAACCTACGAGCAGTACTTC. J is TRBJ2-7 and V is TRBV30; D is unresolved. Trimming removed 2 bases at V and 2 bases at J, with 4 bases between. CDR1 GTSNPN and CDR2 SVGIG come from the germline V gene (reference sequence). The CDR3 sequence is 11 residues long.

This clonotype was picked up a small number of times. The chain uses TRBV28 and TRBJ1-5; D possibly corresponds to TRBD1 (5 bases). The germline V gene encodes CDR1 MDHEN and CDR2 SYDVKM. V lost 5 bases, J lost 7 bases, and 18 bases lay in between. The CDR3 consists of 15 residues. The CDR3 is CASSALTGLRQPQHF. The CDR3 coding sequence is TGTGCCAGCAGTGCCCTAACGGGGCTTCGACAGCCCCAGCATTTT.

This clonotype has only a few counts. The V gene is TRBV15, the J gene TRBJ2-2, with TRBD1 as a possible D gene (5 bases). CDR1 is LNHNV and CDR2 is YYDKDF in the germline V gene (reference sequence). Trimming shortened V by 0 bases and J by 3 bases, and 14 bases separated the two germline ends. The CDR3 contains 17 residues. The CDR3 bases are TGTGCCACCAGCAGAGATTCGGTGGCAGGGCACACCGGGGAGCTGTTTTTT. Protein: CATSRDSVAGHTGELFF.

The table lists this clonotype with a few counts. The chain uses TRBV7-9 and TRBJ2-7; possibly TRBD1 for D (6 bases). The CDR3 extends over 12 amino acids. V lost 6 bases and J 5 bases, leaving 11 bases between the germline ends. The germline CDR1 and CDR2 sequences are SEHNR and FQNEAQ (reference sequence). CDR3 region: CASSQGKDEQYF. DNA for the CDR3: TGTGCCAGCAGTCAGGGGAAGGACGAGCAGTACTTC.

This clonotype has a handful of counts. The V and J genes are TRBV29-1 and TRBJ2-3; D remains ambiguous. This CDR3 region has 13 residues. From germline, CDR1 is SQVTM and CDR2 ANQGSEA. V shed 4 bases and J shed 5 bases, with 13 bases lying between them. The CDR3 here is CSVAPNQQDTQYF. CDR3 DNA sequence: TGCAGCGTTGCCCCTAACCAACAAGATACGCAGTATTTT.

This clonotype was seen only a few times. This rearrangement joins TRBV5-1 to TRBJ1-4; 7 positions agree with TRBD1. In germline, CDR1 is SGHRS, CDR2 YFSETQ. The CDR3 length is 18 residues. V lost 0 bases and J lost 0; bases outside the gene matches: 8. CDR3 residues: CASSLGGQLLATNEKLFF. The CDR3 DNA reads as TGCGCCAGCAGCTTGGGGGGACAGCTACTTGCAACTAATGAAAAACTGTTTTTT. Based on the CDR3 plus reference TRBV5-1 and TRBJ1-4, the full variable domain is KAGVTQTPRYLIKTRGQQVTLSCSPISGHRSVSWYQQTPGQGLQFLFEYFSETQRNKGNFPGRFSGRQFSNSRSEMNVSTLELGDSALYLCASSLGGQLLATNEKLFFGSGTQLSVL.

This rearrangement joins TRBV6-5 to TRBJ1-5; 7 bases are shared with TRBD1. The trim removed 4 bases at V and 1 base at J, leaving 7 bases unmatched. In germline, CDR1 is MNHEY, CDR2 SVGAGI. CDR3 size: 16 residues. The CDR3 is CASSSRQGGSNQPQHF. The CDR3 DNA reads as TGTGCCAGCAGTTCGCGACAGGGTGGAAGCAATCAGCCCCAGCATTTT.

This clonotype occurred a few times. The rearrangement joins TRBV20-1 to TRBJ2-3; D might be TRBD2 (6 bases). Trimming took 1 base from V and 1 from J, leaving 9 bases between them. The germline CDR1 and CDR2 sequences are DFQATT and SNEGSKA (reference sequence). CDR3 length: 14 amino acids. CDR3 sequence reads: CSARVAGRTDTQYF. Here the CDR3 DNA reads TGCAGTGCTAGAGTGGCGGGACGCACAGATACGCAGTATTTT.

V and J are TRBV15 and TRBJ1-6; D is undetermined. This CDR3 has 15 amino acids. V gave up 0 bases and J gave up 8 bases, with 11 bases separating them. Germline CDR1 reads LNHNV; CDR2 reads YYDKDF (reference sequence). For the CDR3, the DNA is TGTGCCACCAGCAGAGATGGCCCCCATGATTCACCCCTCCACTTT. Its protein is CATSRDGPHDSPLHF. The full variable domain, rest sourced from reference TRBV15 and TRBJ1-6, is DAMVIQNPRYQVTQFGKPVTLSCSQTLNHNVMYWYQQKSSQAPKLLFHYYDKDFNNEADTPDNFQSRRPNTSFCFLDIRSPGLGDTAMYLCATSRDGPHDSPLHFGNGTRLTVT.

This clonotype appeared many times. The rearrangement links TRBV5-1 to TRBJ1-1, with D perhaps matching TRBD1 (6 bases). Looked up from germline, CDR1 is SGHRS and CDR2 is YFSETQ. The V end lost 4 bases, the J end lost 5 bases, and 21 bases lay between the germline ends. The CDR3 is 16 residues long. The CDR3 sequence is CASSPGGGGGETEAFF. The CDR3 DNA follows: TGCGCCAGCAGCCCTGGTGGAGGGGGAGGTGAAACTGAAGCTTTCTTT.

Comments on this clonotype: A much larger clone differs by one base, so this may be a read error. The chain combines TRBV2 with TRBJ2-3; 7 nucleotides align to TRBD2. CDR1 SNHLY and CDR2 FYNNEI come from the germline V gene. The CDR3 has 15 amino acids. J lost 0 bases, V lost 7 bases, and 7 bases had no gene match. The CDR3 DNA sequence: TGTGCCAGCACCAGAGGCGGGAGAAGCACAGATACGCAGTATTTT. This sequence encodes CASTRGGRSTDTQYF.

The J gene is TRBJ1-1, the V gene TRBV2, with no clear D. In germline, CDR1 is SNHLY, CDR2 FYNNEI. CDR3 length: 12 amino acids. Trimming stripped 5 bases from V and 1 base from J, with 5 bases between. The CDR3 loop is CASSHKNTEAFF. The CDR3 bases are TGTGCCAGCAGTCATAAGAACACTGAAGCTTTCTTT.

A word on this clonotype: An end of the junction differs from the germline gene, which may be a read error. The CDR3 DNA reads as TGCAGTGCCCATGGGTGGGGGCGGGAGAACGACAATCAGCAGTTCTTC. This sequence encodes CSAHGWGRENDNQQFF. The genes are TRBV20-1 and TRBJ2-1; D possibly corresponds to TRBD2 (7 bases). CDR3 length: 16 residues. Per germline, CDR1 DFQATT and CDR2 SNEGSKA (reference sequence).